Described below is a single TCR beta chain sequence and its context. Clones were sequenced by immunoSEQ multiplex PCR, and TCRdb holds only the in-frame ones, with some missing. Of roughly 140,000 clones in the sample, more than 65% were seen once. The record originates from a study of blood T cell repertoires in COVID-19. The CDR3 contains 15 residues. V lost 3 bases, J lost 0 bases, and 12 bases lay in between. CDR1 is SGDLS and CDR2 is YYNGEE in the germline V gene. Sequenced sample: peripheral blood. The sequence was collected from a human donor in a cohort sampled during active COVID-19. V gene TRBV9 combines with J gene TRBJ1-2, with D possibly being TRBD1 (6 bases). The CDR3 DNA follows: TGTGCCAGCAGCGCCCGGGACACCTCTAACTATGGCTACACCTTC. Protein: CASSARDTSNYGYTF.